Sequencing of this T cell receptor beta chain was carried out in a study of cytomegalovirus exposure and HLA in healthy donors. General study findings and limits: There were several of the most significant clusters that appeared linked to common viral pathogens in a later analysis. The authors listed approximately 160 TCR beta chains as cytomegalovirus-associated.

Notes on this clone: Its target is unknown.

It was with 60 Vbeta and 13 Jbeta primers that the PCR ran. Libraries were prepared by immunoSEQ multiplex PCR; TCRdb keeps only in-frame clonotypes and omits some of them. The sample contains more than 110,000 clones, roughly 80% of which appear only once. The receptor was derived from a woman aged 45-65 years in good health and CMV-seronegative. The sample was PBMCs.

As DNA, the CDR3 is TGTGCCAGCACGACAGGGGGCCAAGAGACCCAGTACTTC. Encoded protein: CASTTGGQETQYF. The chain is built from TRBV28 and TRBJ2-5; 9 nucleotides align to TRBD1. The CDR3 contains 13 residues. Per the germline V gene, CDR1 is MDHEN and CDR2 is SYDVKM. Germline trimming cut 7 bases from V and 1 base from J; bases unmatched to any gene: 1.